A selection of T cell receptor beta chains follows, all from one sample in a study of post-analysis software for immune sequencing data. TCRdb reprocessed the PCR reads via MiXCR and lists one record per CDR3 protein. This sample carries hundreds of thousands of distinct CDR3 sequences, roughly 27% of them seen once, and the ten largest clones take around 0.56%. Sequencing input: blood. These receptors were collected from a girl between 10 and 17 years old with multiple sclerosis. The CDR3 runs from the conserved cysteine through the conserved F or W. D genes are given only for firm matches. Expanded clones are given a class, and other clones once, few, many or no size at all.

clone_size j_call d_call v_call cdr3_aa cdr3_nt
. TRBJ1-4 TRBD1 TRBV7-2 CASSGDSTNEKLFF TGTGCCAGCAGCGGGGACAGTACAAATGAAAAACTGTTTTTT
. TRBJ2-5 . TRBV5-1 CASSATGETQYF TGCGCCAGCAGCGCGACAGGAGAGACCCAGTACTTC
. TRBJ2-3 TRBD1 TRBV10-3 CAISGGQGARDMQYF TGTGCCATCAGTGGCGGTCAGGGGGCCCGCGATATGCAGTATTTT
. TRBJ1-5 . TRBV6-1 CASSEVRSNQPQHF TGTGCCAGCAGTGAGGTGAGAAGCAATCAGCCCCAGCATTTT
. TRBJ2-1 . TRBV6-1 CASVRGGTYNEQFF TGTGCCAGCGTGAGAGGGGGGACCTACAATGAGCAGTTCTTC
. TRBJ2-5 . TRBV7-2 CASSVVYQETQYF TGTGCCAGCAGCGTGGTGTACCAAGAGACCCAGTACTTC
few TRBJ1-1 . TRBV20-1 CSASGRGMNTEAFF TGCAGTGCTAGCGGGAGGGGTATGAACACTGAAGCTTTCTTT
. TRBJ1-5 . TRBV3-1 CASSQDSGYSNQPQHF TGTGCCAGCAGCCAAGATTCGGGGTATAGCAATCAGCCCCAGCATTTT
few TRBJ2-1 TRBD2 TRBV4-3 CASSQETSGSVVAYNEQFF TGCGCCAGCAGCCAAGAGACTAGCGGGAGTGTGGTGGCCTACAATGAGCAGTTCTTC
. TRBJ2-5 . TRBV7-2 CASSLAGTSREQYF TGTGCCAGCAGCTTAGCGGGGACTTCCAGGGAGCAGTACTTC
. TRBJ1-2 TRBD1 TRBV29-1 CSADRGNYGYTF TGCAGCGCAGACAGGGGGAACTATGGCTACACCTTC
few TRBJ2-3 . TRBV7-9 CASSFAATDTQYF TGTGCCAGCAGCTTCGCAGCCACAGATACGCAGTATTTT
. TRBJ1-1 . TRBV7-2 CASSLRTVQSNTEAFF TGTGCCAGCAGCTTAAGGACAGTCCAATCGAACACTGAAGCTTTCTTT
. TRBJ2-1 TRBD2 TRBV20-1 CSARDSGSPSVHNEQFF TGCAGTGCTAGAGACAGCGGGAGCCCCTCTGTCCACAATGAGCAGTTCTTC
few TRBJ2-1 . TRBV12-5 CASGRGINEQFF TGTGCTAGTGGCAGGGGCATCAATGAGCAGTTCTTC
. TRBJ1-2 . TRBV20-1 CSAGTDQAANYGCTF TGCAGTGCTGGAACAGATCAAGCAGCTAACTATGGCTGCACCTTC
. TRBJ2-1 . TRBV20-1 CSAPLGVGGPHNEQFF TGCAGTGCTCCCCTGGGGGTGGGGGGGCCCCACAATGAGCAGTTCTTC
. TRBJ2-5 . TRBV7-9 CASSSPAYQETQYF TGTGCCAGCAGCTCCCCGGCGTACCAAGAGACCCAGTACTTC